The 21 T cell receptor beta chains below were found in one sample sequenced in a study of cytomegalovirus exposure and HLA in healthy donors. The repertoire was sequenced with immunoSEQ multiplex PCR; TCRdb's copy has only in-frame clones and lacks some. Of 250,000 to 300,000 clones listed, around 90% are singletons. The sequenced sample was PBMCs. The receptors here all came from a young woman in good health and CMV-seronegative.

The chain combines TRBV7-6 with TRBJ2-3; a possible D gene is TRBD2 (6 bases). Germline V gene data show CDR1 as SGHVS and CDR2 as FNYEAQ. V gave up 3 bases and J gave up 4 bases, with 14 bases separating them. This CDR3 contains 15 residues. Written as DNA, the CDR3 is TGTGCCAGCAGCTTGGAGGCGGAGCGGGCAGATACGCAGTATTTT. This encodes CASSLEAERADTQYF. The full variable domain, rest sourced from reference TRBV7-6 and TRBJ2-3, is GAGVSQSPRYKVTKRGQDVALRCDPISGHVSLYWYRQALGQGPEFLTYFNYEAQQDKSGLPNDRFSAERPEGSISTLTIQRTEQRDSAMYRCASSLEAERADTQYFGPGTRLTVL.

The gene calls are TRBV5-1 and TRBJ2-1; 11 bases agree with TRBD2. The V gene end was trimmed by 1 base and the J gene end by 8 bases; junction bases not matched to a gene: 2. The CDR3 totals 14 residues. CDR1 SGHRS and CDR2 YFSETQ come from the germline V gene. CDR3 DNA: TGCGCCAGCAGCTTGACTAGCGGGGGATATGAGCAGTTCTTC. It specifies CASSLTSGGYEQFF.

The rearrangement links TRBV18 to TRBJ1-2; tentative D call: TRBD1 (5 bases). Trimming left V 1 base short and J 8 bases short, with 11 bases between. Germline assignment: CDR1 KGHSH and CDR2 LQKENI. CDR3 length equals 13 residues. DNA of the CDR3: TGTGCCAGCTCACCACACCCGACAGAAGGCTACACCTTC. Translated: CASSPHPTEGYTF.

The rearrangement joins TRBV18 to TRBJ2-1; perhaps TRBD2 as D (5 bases). The CDR3 has 15 amino acids. The V and J ends lost 2 bases and 4 bases respectively, with 12 bases between them. The V gene's germline CDR1 is KGHSH and CDR2 LQKENI. The CDR3 here is CASSPFGGRYNEQFF. CDR3 nucleotides: TGTGCCAGCTCACCATTCGGAGGCCGTTACAATGAGCAGTTCTTC.

The rearrangement links TRBV11-2 to TRBJ2-1; 7 nucleotides match TRBD2. CDR1 and CDR2 from the germline V gene are SGHAT and FQNNGV. There are 13 residues in the CDR3. Trimming at V came to 1 base and at J to 10 bases, leaving 4 bases not matched to a gene. CDR3 sequence (DNA): TGTGCCAGCAGCTTAGCGGGGGGAGGGGAGCAGTTCTTC. This translates into CASSLAGGGEQFF.

The J gene is TRBJ1-2, the V gene TRBV5-6; TRBD1 agrees at 9 bases. The CDR3 consists of 15 residues. The ends lost 0 bases at V and 6 bases at J; junction bases unmatched: 6. Germline-derived CDR1 and CDR2 are SGHDT and YYEEEE. This CDR3 is CASSLGSQGADGYTF. The CDR3 DNA reads as TGTGCCAGCAGCTTGGGGTCACAGGGGGCGGATGGCTACACCTTC.

The V call is TRBV7-9, the J call TRBJ1-1; TRBD1 agrees at 10 bases. Germline loops: CDR1 SEHNR, CDR2 FQNEAQ (reference sequence). The CDR3 has 16 amino acids. The junction had 8 bases not matched to a gene; V was cut back by 3 bases and J by 4 bases. The CDR3 bases are TGTGCCAGCAGCTTCTCGACAGGGGGCCACGGCACTGAAGCTTTCTTT. This gives the protein CASSFSTGGHGTEAFF.

This chain connects TRBV5-1 to TRBJ1-2; D gene unclear. The CDR3 spans 17 residues. V lost 0 bases, J lost 5 bases, and 20 bases lay in between. Germline V gene sequence: CDR1 SGHRS, CDR2 YFSETQ. CDR3 sequence: CASSLGTLRSFGYGYTF. The CDR3 DNA reads TGCGCCAGCAGCTTGGGAACCCTTCGCTCCTTCGGGTATGGCTACACCTTC.

The chain recombines TRBV6-6 with TRBJ2-7, with TRBD1 matching over 9 bases. Germline CDR1 is MNHNY and CDR2 is SVGAGI (reference sequence). V was clipped by 1 base and J by 3 bases; unmatched bases: 4. This CDR3 is built from 15 residues. This CDR3 reads CASSYLGQGNYEQYF. CDR3 coding DNA: TGTGCCAGCAGTTACTTGGGACAGGGAAACTACGAGCAGTACTTC.

The rearrangement links TRBV29-1 to TRBJ2-5; D remains unclear. Trimming left V 4 bases short and J 2 bases short, with 8 bases between. CDR1 is SQVTM, CDR2 ANQGSEA, per germline. CDR3 length: 12 amino acids. CDR3 amino acids: CSVGTEQETQYF. The CDR3 coding sequence is TGCAGCGTTGGTACAGAACAAGAGACCCAGTACTTC.

This clone has just a few counts. The genes are TRBV14 and TRBJ1-2, with a tentative D call TRBD1 (5 bases). The V end was cut by 4 bases, the J end by 4 bases, with 10 bases between. CDR3 length: 13 residues. Germline loops: CDR1 SGHDN, CDR2 FVKESK. CDR3 amino acids: CASSLLQAYGYTF. Here the CDR3 DNA reads TGTGCCAGCAGCCTTTTACAGGCCTATGGCTACACCTTC. The entire variable domain, with the rest obtained from reference TRBV14 and TRBJ1-2, is as follows: EAGVTQFPSHSVIEKGQTVTLRCDPISGHDNLYWYRRVMGKEIKFLLHFVKESKQDESGMPNNRFLAERTGGTYSTLKVQPAELEDSGVYFCASSLLQAYGYTFGSGTRLTVV.

The V gene is TRBV11-2, the J gene TRBJ2-1; 11 positions match TRBD1. Germline lookup yields CDR1 SGHAT and CDR2 FQNNGV. The CDR3 is 16 amino acids. Trimming removed 3 bases from V and 8 bases from J; junction bases left unmatched: 9. CDR3 sequence reads: CASSFRRTGGLDEQFF. CDR3 nucleotides: TGTGCCAGCAGCTTTCGGCGGACAGGGGGCTTGGATGAGCAGTTCTTC.

This clone was found once. This chain links TRBV4-3 with TRBJ2-1, with D maybe TRBD2 (7 bases). The CDR3 contains 17 residues. The V end lost 1 base, the J end lost 6 bases, and 19 bases lay between the germline ends. CDR1 and CDR2 from the germline V gene are LGHNA and YSLEER. CDR3 sequence: CASSQGGPGGLRNEQFF. CDR3 nucleotide sequence: TGCGCCAGCAGCCAAGGGGGACCCGGGGGGCTTCGCAATGAGCAGTTCTTC.

The V gene is TRBV25-1, the J gene TRBJ2-7; TRBD2 agrees at 9 bases. CDR1 is MGHDK and CDR2 is SYGVNS in the germline V gene. J lost 2 bases, V lost 10 bases, and 6 bases had no gene match. This CDR3 region has 13 residues. The CDR3, as DNA: TGTGCCACCGCTAGCGGGGCCCCCTACGAGCAGTACTTC. This sequence encodes CATASGAPYEQYF.

This clone was detected once. The J gene is TRBJ1-5, the V gene TRBV27, with TRBD1 identical over 9 bases. The germline CDR1 and CDR2 sequences are MNHEY and SMNVEV (reference sequence). V shed 5 bases, J shed 4 bases, and the junction held 9 bases outside the gene matches. The CDR3 is 16 amino acids. CDR3 coding DNA: TGTGCCAGCAGTCCCCTCGGGACAGGGACGAATCAGCCCCAGCATTTT. Its translation: CASSPLGTGTNQPQHF.

The V call is TRBV4-1, the J call TRBJ1-1; no definite D call. Germline V CDR1 and CDR2: MGHRA, YSYEKL. CDR3 size: 12 residues. V lost 1 base, J lost 4 bases, and 4 bases lay in between. CDR3 in amino acids: CASSQGATEAFF. CDR3 nucleotides: TGCGCCAGCAGCCAAGGCGCCACTGAAGCTTTCTTT.

This chain links TRBV7-6 with TRBJ2-7; 7 bases map to TRBD2. V shed 5 bases, J shed 5 bases, and the junction held 18 bases outside the gene matches. The CDR3 extends over 17 amino acids. Germline CDR1 SGHVS, CDR2 FNYEAQ. In nucleotides, the CDR3 is TGTGCCAGCAGCCCTCGTTCGGGGGAGGGACTCCCGGACGAGCAGTACGTC. Its translation: CASSPRSGEGLPDEQYV.

This rearrangement joins TRBV2 to TRBJ2-3; 12 bases line up with TRBD2. Germline lookup yields CDR1 SNHLY and CDR2 FYNNEI. Unmatched junction bases numbered 7, after V lost 6 bases and J lost 3 bases. CDR3 size: 16 residues. The CDR3 bases are TGTGCCAGCAGGACCCTAGCGGGGGGGCGAACAGATACGCAGTATTTT. Translation gives CASRTLAGGRTDTQYF.

The chain uses TRBV6-1 and TRBJ2-1; 8 nucleotides line up with TRBD2. V dropped 4 bases and J dropped 8; count of bases not matched to a gene: 10. CDR1 and CDR2 from the germline V gene are MNHNS and SASEGT. The CDR3 loop spans 15 amino acids. CDR3 in amino acids: CASSVGNGGADEQFF. The CDR3 DNA reads as TGTGCCAGCAGTGTGGGTAACGGGGGGGCCGATGAGCAGTTCTTC.

The table lists this clone with a count of one. This chain joins TRBV19 and TRBJ2-7; 9 bases align to TRBD2. The V and J ends lost 4 bases and 0 bases, in that order; junction bases with no gene match: 7. The CDR3 runs 16 residues. The germline gives CDR1 LNHDA, CDR2 SQIVND (reference sequence). CDR3 sequence reads: CASSKRSGGYSYEQYF. In nucleotides, the CDR3 is TGTGCCAGTAGTAAGAGGAGCGGGGGGTACTCCTACGAGCAGTACTTC.

The rearrangement links TRBV6-5 to TRBJ2-3; TRBD2 matches at 7 bases. J lost 5 bases, V lost 8 bases, and 13 bases had no gene match. The CDR3 contains 15 residues. Per the germline V gene, CDR1 is MNHEY and CDR2 is SVGAGI. The CDR3 spells CASRWGGHSVDTQYF. CDR3 DNA: TGTGCCAGCCGATGGGGGGGTCATTCCGTAGATACGCAGTATTTT.